This TCR beta chain was captured in a study of T cell responses to AZD1222 COVID-19 vaccine. Profiled with immunoSEQ multiplex PCR; TCRdb holds only in-frame clones, not every one. Here the sample spans around 58,000 clones, 84% being singletons. Per germline, CDR1 LGHDT and CDR2 YNNKEL (reference sequence). The ends lost 0 bases at V and 1 base at J; junction bases unmatched: 8. This CDR3 has 18 residues. The TCR originated in an adult in good health. The source material was peripheral blood, sampled on day 0 of AZD1222 vaccination. The rearrangement uses TRBV3-1 (or the pseudogene TRBV3-2) and TRBJ1-3; 8 nucleotides match TRBD1. The CDR3 DNA is TGTGCCAGCAGCCAAGATTGGGGCAGGGGGCGGTCTGGAAACACCATATATTTT. It encodes CASSQDWGRGRSGNTIYF.